This passage covers 5 T cell receptor beta chains from one sample sequenced in a study of cytomegalovirus exposure and HLA in healthy donors. Primers for the PCR totalled 60 Vbeta and 13 Jbeta. Here immunoSEQ multiplex PCR was the method, and the copy in TCRdb shows in-frame clones only, minus some. The data show around 150,000 clones, with over 50% seen just once and about 1.5% held by the top ten. Sequencing was performed on PBMCs. The receptors come from a human donor in good health.

This clone has a handful of counts. CDR3 coding DNA: TGTGCCAGCAGTGACTCAGTATCGGGTACAGATACGCAGTATTTT. Its protein is CASSDSVSGTDTQYF. This chain connects TRBV6-4 to TRBJ2-3; no clear D. V was trimmed by 0 bases and J by 3 bases, leaving 10 bases between them. The V gene's germline CDR1 is MRHNA and CDR2 SNTAGT. This CDR3 region has 15 residues.

The J gene is TRBJ1-2, the V gene TRBV6-1; a possible D gene is TRBD1 (6 bases). V lost 11 bases and J 5 bases, leaving 18 bases between the germline ends. The CDR3 sequence is 13 residues long. CDR1 MNHNS and CDR2 SASEGT come from the germline V gene. CDR3 amino acids: CAVGGAELYGYTF. DNA for the CDR3: TGTGCCGTCGGGGGGGCAGAGCTATATGGCTACACCTTC.

The rearrangement joins TRBV25-1 to TRBJ2-7, with TRBD1 matching over 7 bases. This CDR3 has 15 residues. After removal of 4 bases from V and 4 bases from J, the junction contained 10 bases not matched to a gene. CDR1 MGHDK and CDR2 SYGVNS come from the germline V gene. CDR3: CASSGTGITLYEQYF. CDR3 bases: TGTGCCAGCAGTGGGACAGGCATAACCCTGTACGAGCAGTACTTC.

This clone has just one count. V and J are TRBV11-3 and TRBJ1-5, with D maybe TRBD1 (6 bases). CDR3 length: 13 amino acids. CDR1 and CDR2 (germline): SGHNT, YENEEA. The V end was cut by 3 bases, the J end by 7 bases, with 10 bases between. The chain's CDR3 is CASSLARGQPQHF. As DNA, the CDR3 is TGTGCCAGCAGCTTGGCAAGGGGGCAGCCCCAGCATTTT.

This chain uses TRBV5-4 with TRBJ2-1; TRBD2 matches 7 bases. There are 15 residues in the CDR3. Germline V gene lookup returns CDR1 SGHNT and CDR2 YYREEE (reference sequence). V gave up 4 bases and J gave up 2 bases; unmatched junction bases: 6. CDR3 in amino acids: CASSASGNTYNEQFF. The CDR3 bases are TGTGCCAGCAGCGCCAGCGGGAATACCTACAATGAGCAGTTCTTC.